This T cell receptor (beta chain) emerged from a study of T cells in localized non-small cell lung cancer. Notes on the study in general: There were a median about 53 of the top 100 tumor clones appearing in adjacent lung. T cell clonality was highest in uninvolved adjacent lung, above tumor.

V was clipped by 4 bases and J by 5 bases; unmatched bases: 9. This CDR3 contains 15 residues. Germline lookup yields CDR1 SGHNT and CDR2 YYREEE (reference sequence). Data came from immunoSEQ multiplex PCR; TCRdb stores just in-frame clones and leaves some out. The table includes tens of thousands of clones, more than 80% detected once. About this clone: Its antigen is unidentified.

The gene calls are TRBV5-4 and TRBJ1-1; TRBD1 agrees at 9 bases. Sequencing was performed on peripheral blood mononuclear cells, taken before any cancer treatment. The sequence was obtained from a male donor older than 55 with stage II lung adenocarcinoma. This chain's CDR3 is CASSPPGQGGTEAFF. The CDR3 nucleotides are TGTGCCAGCAGCCCTCCGGGACAGGGAGGAACTGAAGCTTTCTTT.